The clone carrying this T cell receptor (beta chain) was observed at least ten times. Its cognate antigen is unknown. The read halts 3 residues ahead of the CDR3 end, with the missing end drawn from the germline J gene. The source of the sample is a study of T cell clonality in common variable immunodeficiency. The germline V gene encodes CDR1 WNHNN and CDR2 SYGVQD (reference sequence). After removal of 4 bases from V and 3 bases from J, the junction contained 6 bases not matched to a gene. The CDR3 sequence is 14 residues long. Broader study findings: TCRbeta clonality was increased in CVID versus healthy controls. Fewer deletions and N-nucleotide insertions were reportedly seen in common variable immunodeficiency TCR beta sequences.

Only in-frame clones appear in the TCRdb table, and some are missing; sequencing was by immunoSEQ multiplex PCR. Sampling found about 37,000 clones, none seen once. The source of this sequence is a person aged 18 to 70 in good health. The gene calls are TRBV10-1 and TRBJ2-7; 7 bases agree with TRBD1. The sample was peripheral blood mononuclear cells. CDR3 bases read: TGCGCCAGCAGTGCTGCTCCAGGGGGCTACGAG. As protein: CASSAAPGGYE. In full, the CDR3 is CASSAAPGGYEQYF.